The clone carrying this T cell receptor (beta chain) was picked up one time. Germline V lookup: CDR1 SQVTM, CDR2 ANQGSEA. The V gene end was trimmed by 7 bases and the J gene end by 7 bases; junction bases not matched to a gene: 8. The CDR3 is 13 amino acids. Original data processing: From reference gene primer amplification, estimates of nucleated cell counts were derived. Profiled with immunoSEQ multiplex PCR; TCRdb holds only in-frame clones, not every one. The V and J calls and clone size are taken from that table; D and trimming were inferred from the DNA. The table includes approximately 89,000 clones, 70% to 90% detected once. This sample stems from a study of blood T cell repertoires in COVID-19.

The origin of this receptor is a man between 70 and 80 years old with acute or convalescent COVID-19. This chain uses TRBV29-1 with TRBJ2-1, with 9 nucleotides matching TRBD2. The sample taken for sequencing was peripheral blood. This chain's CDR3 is CSGGTSLANEQFF. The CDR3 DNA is TGCAGCGGCGGGACTAGCCTCGCGAATGAGCAGTTCTTC.